The rows below give T cell receptor beta chains drawn from one sample of a study of cytotoxic CD8 clonotypes in ibrutinib-treated CLL. TCRdb's table, derived via immunoSEQ multiplex PCR, lists solely in-frame clones and lacks some. The sample records roughly 45,000 clones, 60% to 70% being singletons. Sequences were derived from PBMCs, sampled after 24 months of ibrutinib treatment. The receptors were sampled from a human donor with chronic lymphocytic leukemia. CDR3s include the opening cysteine and the closing phenylalanine or tryptophan. A D gene is named only where the DNA matches it firmly. For some rows the clone size is stated as once, few or many, or as a class when expanded; others skip it.

TRBD2	TRBJ2-1	few	TRBV2	CASGVAGGPWEQFF	TGTGCCAGCGGCGTAGCGGGAGGGCCTTGGGAGCAGTTCTTC
.	TRBJ1-1	.	TRBV5-1	CASVRSEMNTEAFF	TGCGCCAGCGTACGGAGTGAAATGAACACTGAAGCTTTCTTT
.	TRBJ2-5	.	TRBV28	CASQDEETQYF	TGTGCCAGCCAGGATGAAGAGACCCAGTACTTC
TRBD2	TRBJ2-1	once	TRBV6-4	CASSEELAVGNEQFF	TGTGCCAGCAGTGAGGAACTAGCGGTGGGTAATGAGCAGTTCTTC
TRBD1	TRBJ2-5	few	TRBV6-5	CASSYLGQGQETQYF	TGTGCCAGCAGTTACTTGGGACAGGGTCAAGAGACCCAGTACTTC
.	TRBJ1-1	.	TRBV7-8	CASSSDAHREGREAFF	TGTGCCAGCAGCTCCGACGCCCACAGGGAGGGGCGTGAAGCTTTCTTT
.	TRBJ1-1	.	TRBV28	CASSYPPGTANTEAFF	TGTGCCAGCAGTTACCCCCCAGGGACCGCGAACACTGAAGCTTTCTTT
.	TRBJ1-5	few	TRBV10-3	CAISEGRGSNQPQHF	TGTGCCATCAGTGAAGGCAGGGGAAGCAATCAGCCCCAGCATTTT
.	TRBJ1-5	.	TRBV28	CASSLEGREGNQPQHF	TGTGCCAGCAGTTTAGAAGGGCGGGAGGGCAATCAGCCCCAGCATTTT
.	TRBJ1-1	few	TRBV6-5	CASSYRSQGEAFF	TGTGCCAGCAGTTACCGTTCACAGGGCGAAGCTTTCTTT
.	TRBJ1-4	few	TRBV2	CASRPGQSFNEKLFF	TGTGCCAGCAGACCCGGACAGAGTTTTAATGAAAAACTGTTTTTT
TRBD2	TRBJ2-1	once	TRBV9	CASSVLAGELLEQFF	TGTGCCAGCAGCGTACTAGCGGGAGAATTGCTTGAGCAGTTCTTC
.	TRBJ1-2	.	TRBV5-1	CASNIDRSSYGYTF	TGCGCCAGCAATATAGACAGGTCCTCCTATGGCTACACCTTC
.	TRBJ2-7	.	TRBV20-1	CSAIQGHEQYF	TGCAGTGCCATACAGGGCCACGAGCAGTACTTC
.	TRBJ2-3	.	TRBV27	CASSFNGLGTDTQYF	TGTGCCAGCAGTTTCAACGGGTTGGGTACAGATACGCAGTATTTT
TRBD1	TRBJ2-7	.	TRBV29-1	CSVAWDSASGQYF	TGCAGCGTCGCGTGGGACAGCGCCTCTGGGCAGTACTTC
TRBD1	TRBJ1-2	.	TRBV7-2	CASSLSGQGFEVRGYTF	TGTGCCAGCAGCTTATCGGGACAGGGGTTTGAAGTGCGTGGCTACACCTTC
.	TRBJ1-2	.	TRBV15	CATSRALGNYGYTF	TGTGCCACCAGCAGAGCGTTGGGGAACTATGGCTACACCTTC
TRBD2	TRBJ2-1	.	TRBV30	CASSFGRAGYEQFF	TGTGCTTCTTCGTTCGGGAGGGCCGGCTATGAGCAGTTCTTC
.	TRBJ1-5	.	TRBV7-8	CASSLGQSNSNQPQHF	TGTGCCAGCAGCTTAGGACAGAGCAATAGCAATCAGCCCCAGCATTTT